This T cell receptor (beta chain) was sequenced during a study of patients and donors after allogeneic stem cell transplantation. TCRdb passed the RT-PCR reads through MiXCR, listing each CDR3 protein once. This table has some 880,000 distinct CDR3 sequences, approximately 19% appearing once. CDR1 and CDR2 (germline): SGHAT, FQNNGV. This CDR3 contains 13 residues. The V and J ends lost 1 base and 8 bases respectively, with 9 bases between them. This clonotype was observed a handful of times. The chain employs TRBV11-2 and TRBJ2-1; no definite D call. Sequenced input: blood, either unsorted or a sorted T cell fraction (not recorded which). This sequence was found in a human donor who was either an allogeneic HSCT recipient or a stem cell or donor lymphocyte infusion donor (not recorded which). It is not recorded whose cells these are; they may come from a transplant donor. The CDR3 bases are TGTGCCAGCAGCTTAGCGGTCTCCGATGAGCAGTTCTTC. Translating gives CASSLAVSDEQFF.